The source of this T cell receptor (beta chain) is a study of glioma-infiltrating T cells. Regarding the study as a whole: Tissue-blood divergence was below expectation in non-neoplastic patients, above in gliomas.

The iRepertoire nested amplicon-rescue multiplex PCR amplified TCR alpha and beta CDR3s from RNA. One-step reverse transcription and amplification started from around 100-400 ng of tissue mRNA or PBMC total RNA. TCRdb re-derived calls from the multiplex PCR reads in MiXCR, one entry per CDR3 protein. The sample contains around 21,000 distinct CDR3 sequences, around 23% of which appear only once. In its sample, this clonotype was seen a few times. As yet, its antigen is unknown. Since a much larger clone is just one base distant, this may be a read error. This CDR3 has 11 amino acids. Germline values: CDR1 MNHEY, CDR2 SVGEGT. V lost 0 bases and J lost 12, with 6 bases in between.

The V call is TRBV6-2 or TRBV6-3, the J call TRBJ2-1; D not resolved. Sequenced sample: glioma tissue, nonneoplastic brain tissue, or PBMCs (not recorded which). The TCR sequence derives from a human donor with low-grade glioma or glioblastoma, undergoing nonglioma brain surgery, or in good health (not recorded which). CDR3 sequence: CASSYSKGQFF. DNA of the CDR3: TGTGCCAGCAGTTACTCGAAGGGGCAGTTCTTC.